This T cell receptor beta chain emerged from a study of blood T cell repertoires in COVID-19. Study-wide background: Samples came from the United States, Italy and Spain, spanning acute and convalescent COVID-19.

Germline V gene sequence: CDR1 KGHSH, CDR2 LQKENI. The CDR3 consists of 12 residues. Trimming removed 4 bases at V and 4 bases at J, with 8 bases between. Data came from immunoSEQ multiplex PCR; TCRdb stores just in-frame clones and leaves some out. The data contain about 380,000 clones, roughly 91% of them singletons. Sequencing input: PBMCs or T cells enriched from blood (not recorded which). V is TRBV18 and J is TRBJ2-7; D might be TRBD1 (6 bases). This TCR derives from a woman aged 18-30 years who had recovered from COVID-19. Here the CDR3 DNA reads TGTGCCAGCTCACTACAGGGATACGAGCAGTACTTC. Translating it yields CASSLQGYEQYF.